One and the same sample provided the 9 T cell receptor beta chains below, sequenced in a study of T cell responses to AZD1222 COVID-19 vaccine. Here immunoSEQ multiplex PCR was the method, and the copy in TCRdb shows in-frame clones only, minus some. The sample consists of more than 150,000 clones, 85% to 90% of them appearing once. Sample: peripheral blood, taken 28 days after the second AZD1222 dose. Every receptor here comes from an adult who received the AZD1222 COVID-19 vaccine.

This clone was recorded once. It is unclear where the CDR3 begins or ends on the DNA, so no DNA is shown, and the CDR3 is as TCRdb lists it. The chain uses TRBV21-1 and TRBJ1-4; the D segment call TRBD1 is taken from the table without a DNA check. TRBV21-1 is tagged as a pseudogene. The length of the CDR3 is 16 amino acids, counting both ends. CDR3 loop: CASSKVGQGAREKLFF.

CDR3 sequence (DNA): TGTGCCAGCAGCCGGGACTCGGCTAGCACAGATACGCAGTATTTT. It is translated as CASSRDSASTDTQYF. The chain employs TRBV6-2 or TRBV6-3 and TRBJ2-3; the D gene is possibly TRBD2 (6 bases). CDR1 is MNHEY, CDR2 SVGEGT, per germline. Deletions cut 6 bases from V and 0 bases from J, with 13 bases between. CDR3 length: 15 amino acids.

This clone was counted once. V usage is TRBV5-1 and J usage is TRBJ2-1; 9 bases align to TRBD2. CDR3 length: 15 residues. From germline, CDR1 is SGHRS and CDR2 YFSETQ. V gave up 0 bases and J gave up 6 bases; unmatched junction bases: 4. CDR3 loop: CASSLGLAGSNEQFF. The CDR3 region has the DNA TGCGCCAGCAGCTTGGGGCTAGCGGGAAGCAATGAGCAGTTCTTC.

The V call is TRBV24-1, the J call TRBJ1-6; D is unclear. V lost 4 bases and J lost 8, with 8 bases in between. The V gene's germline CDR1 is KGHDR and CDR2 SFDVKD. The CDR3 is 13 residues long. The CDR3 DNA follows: TGTGCCACCAGTGACGGTAGTGATTCACCCCTCCACTTT. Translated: CATSDGSDSPLHF.

As DNA, the CDR3 is TGTGCCAGCAGTTCCCTACTAGCGGGACGAGCAGATACGCAGTATTTT. This sequence encodes CASSSLLAGRADTQYF. The chain uses TRBV6-5 and TRBJ2-3, with 10 bases lining up with TRBD2. The V and J ends lost 4 bases and 4 bases, in that order; junction bases with no gene match: 8. CDR3 length: 16 residues. The germline V gene encodes CDR1 MNHEY and CDR2 SVGAGI.

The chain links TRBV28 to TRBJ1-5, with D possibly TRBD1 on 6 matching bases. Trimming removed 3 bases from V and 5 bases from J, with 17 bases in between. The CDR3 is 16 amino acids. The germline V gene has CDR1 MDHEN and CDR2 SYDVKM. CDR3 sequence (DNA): TGTGCCAGCAGTTTCAGGGGACGATTAGTTGATCAGCCCCAGCATTTT. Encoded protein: CASSFRGRLVDQPQHF.

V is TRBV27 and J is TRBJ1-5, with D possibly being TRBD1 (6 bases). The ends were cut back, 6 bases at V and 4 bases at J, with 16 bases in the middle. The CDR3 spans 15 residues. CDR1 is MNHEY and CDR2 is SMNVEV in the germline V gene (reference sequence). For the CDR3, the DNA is TGTGCCAGCAGAATCAGGGGCTTGGGGAATCAGCCCCAGCATTTT. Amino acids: CASRIRGLGNQPQHF.

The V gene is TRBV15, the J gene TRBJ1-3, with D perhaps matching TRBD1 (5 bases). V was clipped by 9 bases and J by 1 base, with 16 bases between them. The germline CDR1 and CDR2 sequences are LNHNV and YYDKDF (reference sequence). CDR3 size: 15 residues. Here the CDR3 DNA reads TGTGCCACAGGTCCCGGGGGTTCGTCTGGAAACACCATATATTTT. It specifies CATGPGGSSGNTIYF. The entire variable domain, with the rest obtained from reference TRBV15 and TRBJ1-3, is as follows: DAMVIQNPRYQVTQFGKPVTLSCSQTLNHNVMYWYQQKSSQAPKLLFHYYDKDFNNEADTPDNFQSRRPNTSFCFLDIRSPGLGDTAMYLCATGPGGSSGNTIYFGEGSWLTVV.

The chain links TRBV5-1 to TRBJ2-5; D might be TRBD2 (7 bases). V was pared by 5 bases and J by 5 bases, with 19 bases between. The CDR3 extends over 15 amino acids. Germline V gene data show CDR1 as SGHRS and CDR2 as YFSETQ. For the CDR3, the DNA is TGCGCCAGCAGTCCTACGGGGGGCCTCTCGGAGACCCAGTACTTC. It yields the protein CASSPTGGLSETQYF.